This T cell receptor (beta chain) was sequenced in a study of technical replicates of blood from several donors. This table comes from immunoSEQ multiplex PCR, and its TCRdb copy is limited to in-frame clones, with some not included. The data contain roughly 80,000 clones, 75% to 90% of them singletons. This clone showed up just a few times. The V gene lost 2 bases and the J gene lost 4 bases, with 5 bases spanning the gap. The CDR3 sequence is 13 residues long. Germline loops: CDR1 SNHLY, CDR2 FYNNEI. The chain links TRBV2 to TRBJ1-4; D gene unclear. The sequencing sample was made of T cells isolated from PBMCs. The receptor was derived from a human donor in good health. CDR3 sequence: CASSEQVNEKLFF. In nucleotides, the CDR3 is TGTGCCAGCAGTGAACAGGTTAATGAAAAACTGTTTTTT.